This is a list of T cell receptor beta chains from one sample in a study of cytomegalovirus exposure and HLA in healthy donors. Using immunoSEQ multiplex PCR, the repertoire was profiled, and TCRdb retains in-frame clones only, with some absent. In all, the sample yields about 110,000 clones. Material for sequencing was PBMCs. These receptors were obtained from a man between 18 and 29 years old in good health and CMV-seronegative. CDR3s include the opening cysteine and the closing phenylalanine or tryptophan. A D gene is named only where the DNA matches it firmly.

V gene,D gene,J gene,CDR3 DNA,CDR3 protein
TRBV28,.,TRBJ1-1,TGTGCCAGCAGTTTCGACAAGAACACTGAAGCTTTCTTT,CASSFDKNTEAFF
TRBV19,TRBD1,TRBJ1-5,TGTGCCAGTAGTATAAAGGGACAGGGATATCAGCCCCAGCATTTT,CASSIKGQGYQPQHF
TRBV11-2,.,TRBJ2-1,TGTGCCAGCACCTCAACTATTTACAATGAGCAGTTCTTC,CASTSTIYNEQFF
TRBV2,.,TRBJ2-7,TGTGCCAGCAGCCTAGACCTCATATACGAGCAGTACTTC,CASSLDLIYEQYF
TRBV5-1,TRBD2,TRBJ2-7,TGCGCCAGCAGCTCGGGGACTAGCCATTACTCCTACGAGCAGTACTTC,CASSSGTSHYSYEQYF
TRBV9,.,TRBJ2-3,TGTGCCAGCAGCGTAGGGCCAGCGGGCACAGATACGCAGTATTTT,CASSVGPAGTDTQYF
TRBV5-5,TRBD1,TRBJ2-7,TGTGCCAGCAGCCTTCTCATCGGACAGGGTCGTGAGCAGTACTTC,CASSLLIGQGREQYF
TRBV28,TRBD2,TRBJ2-7,TGTGCCAGCAGGGGGGGGTCAGGCTCCTACGAGCAGTACTTC,CASRGGSGSYEQYF
TRBV28,TRBD1,TRBJ1-4,TGTGCCAGCAGTCGTCTTGACAGGGATAATGAAAAACTGTTTTTT,CASSRLDRDNEKLFF
TRBV7-9,TRBD1,TRBJ1-1,TGTGCCAGCAGCTCGGGACAGGGTAACAGTGAAGCTTTCTTT,CASSSGQGNSEAFF
TRBV18,.,TRBJ2-7,TGTGCCAGCTCACCTTCGACAGCCGTTCTCTACGAGCAGTACTTC,CASSPSTAVLYEQYF
TRBV7-8,.,TRBJ1-1,TGTGCCAGCAGCTTAGGGGGCACCGGGACTGAAGCTTTCTTT,CASSLGGTGTEAFF
TRBV10-3,.,TRBJ2-1,TGTGGGACTTCCTCTTCACCTTACAATGAGCAGTTCTTC,CGTSSSPYNEQFF
TRBV5-4,TRBD2,TRBJ2-2,TGTGCCAGCAGTAACCCTAGCGGGTCGAACACCGGGGAGCTGTTTTTT,CASSNPSGSNTGELFF
TRBV5-1,TRBD1,TRBJ1-3,TGCGCCAGCAGCTTGGTCGGACAGGGAGGAGACACCATATATTTT,CASSLVGQGGDTIYF
TRBV7-9,.,TRBJ1-2,TGTGCTAGTGGAGGGCGGAAAGCTAACTATGGCTACACCTTC,CASGGRKANYGYTF
TRBV6-1,.,TRBJ1-5,TGTGCCAGCAGTGAAGCGGTTAGACAGGCTGGCAATCAGCCCCAGCATTTT,CASSEAVRQAGNQPQHF
TRBV28,TRBD2,TRBJ2-3,TGTGCCAGCAGTTTGCCCCCTAGCGGGACAGATACGCAGTATTTT,CASSLPPSGTDTQYF
TRBV10-3,.,TRBJ2-7,TGTGCCATCAGTGAAAATCTCGGTTACGAGCAGTACTTC,CAISENLGYEQYF
TRBV27,TRBD2,TRBJ2-7,TGTGCCAGCAGTTTGGACGGGAGGGCGAACGAGCAGTACTTC,CASSLDGRANEQYF
TRBV6-5,.,TRBJ1-5,TGTGCCAGCAGCCTCAGGGGAAGCAATCAGCCCCAGCATTTT,CASSLRGSNQPQHF
TRBV5-4,.,TRBJ1-1,TGTGCCAGCAGCTATAATTCTAACACTGAAGCTTTCTTT,CASSYNSNTEAFF
TRBV5-1,.,TRBJ2-3,TGCGCCAGCAGTAGGCTAGTTCAGAGCACAGATACGCAGTATTTT,CASSRLVQSTDTQYF
TRBV7-9,TRBD1,TRBJ1-2,TGTGCCAGCAGCGCCCGGGACAGGGACATGGGCTACACCTTC,CASSARDRDMGYTF
TRBV4-1,TRBD1,TRBJ1-1,TGCGCCAGCAGCCAGTGGACCGGGACAGCCAACACTGAAGCTTTCTTT,CASSQWTGTANTEAFF
TRBV6-1,TRBD1,TRBJ1-4,TGTGCCAGCACCCGGACAGGGGGAAATGAAAAACTGTTTTTT,CASTRTGGNEKLFF
TRBV6-1,.,TRBJ1-1,TGTGCCAGCAGTGAAGTAAGGGGATCCACTGAAGCTTTCTTT,CASSEVRGSTEAFF
TRBV25-1,TRBD1,TRBJ2-7,TGTGCCAGCAGTGATCCGGGACAGGGGACCTACGAGCAGTACTTC,CASSDPGQGTYEQYF
TRBV27,.,TRBJ1-5,TGTGCCAGCAGACAGGGTCTCAATCAGCCCCAGCATTTT,CASRQGLNQPQHF
TRBV6-6,.,TRBJ1-2,TGTGCCAGCAGTTCGCCGGACAGAAAAAACTATGGCTACACCTTC,CASSSPDRKNYGYTF
TRBV7-8,TRBD1,TRBJ1-6,TGTGCCAGCAGCGCGGACAGGGTGAGAAATTCACCCCTCCACTTT,CASSADRVRNSPLHF
TRBV4-1,.,TRBJ2-7,TGCGCCAGCAGCGGAGGTCCTCCCTCCTACGAGCAGTACTTC,CASSGGPPSYEQYF
TRBV6-6,TRBD1,TRBJ2-7,TGTGCCAGCGGACGGGACAGCTACGAGCAGTACTTC,CASGRDSYEQYF
TRBV5-1,TRBD1,TRBJ1-4,TGCGCCAGCAGCTTGGAGGGGACAGGGTATGAAAAACTGTTTTTT,CASSLEGTGYEKLFF
TRBV30,.,TRBJ1-1,TGTGCCTGGACAGGGGCCCCGGGGGCTTTCTTT,CAWTGAPGAFF
TRBV5-6,.,TRBJ1-3,TGTGCCAGCAGCCCGGACAGTACTGGAAACACCATATATTTT,CASSPDSTGNTIYF
TRBV7-8,TRBD2,TRBJ2-3,TGTGCCAGCAGCCATTTCCTAGCGGGAGGGGGCACAGATACGCAGTATTTT,CASSHFLAGGGTDTQYF
TRBV15,.,TRBJ1-1,TGTGCCACCAGCAGAGATCAGTGGAACACTGAAGCTTTCTTT,CATSRDQWNTEAFF
TRBV19,TRBD1,TRBJ2-7,TGTGCCAGTAGTCCGGGACAGTCCTACGAGCAGTACTTC,CASSPGQSYEQYF
TRBV4-2,TRBD2,TRBJ2-1,TGTGCCAGCAGCCCGCTAGCGGGGGAACCCAATGAGCAGTTCTTC,CASSPLAGEPNEQFF
TRBV29-1,TRBD1,TRBJ1-3,TGCAGCGCCCTACAGGGGTCGACTGGAAACACCATATATTTT,CSALQGSTGNTIYF
TRBV6-1,.,TRBJ1-3,TGTGCCAGCACCATGAAGGTGCGGAACACCATATATTTT,CASTMKVRNTIYF
TRBV9,.,TRBJ2-2,TGTGCCAGCAGCGTAGTGACAGACACCGGGGAGCTGTTTTTT,CASSVVTDTGELFF
TRBV9,.,TRBJ2-5,TGTGCCAGCAGCGTTTCAGGGTCCGAGACCCAGTACTTC,CASSVSGSETQYF
TRBV20-1,.,TRBJ2-1,TGCAGTGCTCGAATCCAGGCCCAGTTCTTC,CSARIQAQFF
TRBV7-9,TRBD1,TRBJ2-2,TGTGCCAGCAGCTTAACAGGGGGGACCGGGGAGCTGTTTTTT,CASSLTGGTGELFF
TRBV6-5,TRBD1,TRBJ1-2,TGTGCCAGCAGTCACGGACAGGGGGCGAACTATGGCTACACCTTC,CASSHGQGANYGYTF
TRBV7-8,.,TRBJ2-7,TGTGCCAGCAGCTTAGTCTCACAGGGCGAGCTCTCCTACGAGCAGTACTTC,CASSLVSQGELSYEQYF
TRBV27,TRBD1,TRBJ1-6,TGTGCCAGCAGTGCAGGGACAGGGCTTTCGACTCCCCTCCACTTT,CASSAGTGLSTPLHF
TRBV28,TRBD2,TRBJ2-5,TGTGCCAGCAGCTCCCAGCGGGAGGGAGGTGAGACCCAGTACTTC,CASSSQREGGETQYF
TRBV28,TRBD2,TRBJ2-2,TGTGCCAGCAGTTTGACGGGAGGCTCCGGGGAGCTGTTTTTT,CASSLTGGSGELFF
TRBV19,TRBD1,TRBJ2-7,TGTGCCAGTAGTCTCCCGGGACAGGGCCTCTGGGAGCAGTACTTC,CASSLPGQGLWEQYF
TRBV9,TRBD1,TRBJ1-1,TGTGCCAGCAGCGGACAGGGTAACCCTGAAGCTTTCTTT,CASSGQGNPEAFF